These 27 T cell receptor beta chains were all obtained from the same sample, sequenced in a study of blood T cell repertoires in COVID-19. Here immunoSEQ multiplex PCR was the method, and the copy in TCRdb shows in-frame clones only, minus some. The sample comprises around 100,000 clones, about 89% of which are singletons, and approximately 5.1% rests with the top ten. Sequenced: peripheral blood. The receptor set was obtained from a human donor in a cohort sampled during active COVID-19.

The V gene is TRBV2, the J gene TRBJ2-7, with 8 bases identical to TRBD1. The CDR3 is 13 amino acids. The germline gives CDR1 SNHLY, CDR2 FYNNEI. The V gene end was trimmed by 3 bases and the J gene end by 5 bases; junction bases not matched to a gene: 3. The CDR3 bases are TGTGCCAGCAGTGAGGACAGGGACCACGAGCAGTACTTC. Its translation is CASSEDRDHEQYF. The full variable domain, rest sourced from reference TRBV2 and TRBJ2-7, is EPEVTQTPSHQVTQMGQEVILRCVPISNHLYFYWYRQILGQKVEFLVSFYNNEISEKSEIFDDQFSVERPDGSNFTLKIRSTKLEDSAMYFCASSEDRDHEQYFGPGTRLTVT.

The chain joins TRBV28 to TRBJ1-1, with D hard to call. The CDR3 consists of 15 residues. V lost 6 bases and J lost 1, with 15 bases in between. Germline CDR1 and CDR2: MDHEN and SYDVKM. In nucleotides, the CDR3 is TGTGCCAGCAGCCAATGGGTCGGGAAGAACACTGAAGCTTTCTTT. The encoded protein is CASSQWVGKNTEAFF.

The chain is built from TRBV18 and TRBJ1-6; D is possibly TRBD1 (5 bases). The CDR3 has 15 residues. Trimming removed 3 bases at V and 10 bases at J, with 16 bases between. CDR1 and CDR2 (germline): KGHSH, LQKENI. This chain's CDR3 is CASSPPAGDRSPLHF. As DNA, the CDR3 is TGTGCCAGCTCACCCCCGGCGGGGGATCGATCACCCCTCCACTTT.

This sequence joins TRBV5-8 and TRBJ2-7, with TRBD1 matching 11 bases. The CDR3 totals 15 residues. Looked up from germline, CDR1 is SGHTS and CDR2 is YDEGEE. The V segment lost 5 bases and the J segment 5 bases; nucleotides outside the gene matches: 9. CDR3 sequence (DNA): TGTGCCAGCAGTTATCGGACAGGGGGCTTGAACGAGCAGTACTTC. Translation gives CASSYRTGGLNEQYF.

The chain couples TRBV27 to TRBJ1-2; 9 positions match TRBD1. The CDR3 is made up of 17 amino acids. Germline V gives CDR1 MNHEY, CDR2 SMNVEV (reference sequence). J lost 0 bases, V lost 5 bases, and 10 bases had no gene match. The CDR3 region is CASSPADRGYTNYGYTF. The CDR3, as DNA: TGTGCCAGCAGTCCAGCAGACAGGGGGTACACTAACTATGGCTACACCTTC.

This CDR3 reads CASRPARGSTNTGELFF. The CDR3 DNA reads as TGTGCCAGCAGACCTGCGCGGGGCAGCACGAACACCGGGGAGCTGTTTTTT. The rearrangement uses TRBV11-3 and TRBJ2-2; a possible D gene is TRBD2 (6 bases). Trimming took off 6 bases at V and 0 bases at J, with 17 bases between the two ends. The germline gives CDR1 SGHNT, CDR2 YENEEA. The CDR3 has 17 amino acids.

The chain joins TRBV6-6 to TRBJ1-1; D is possibly TRBD1 (5 bases). Germline-derived CDR1 and CDR2 are MNHNY and SVGAGI (reference sequence). Trimming left V 7 bases short and J 5 bases short, with 20 bases between. CDR3 size: 15 residues. The CDR3 sequence: CASTLLEGKGTEAFF. CDR3 in DNA: TGTGCCAGCACCTTACTCGAAGGGAAGGGGACTGAAGCTTTCTTT.

The chain uses TRBV28 and TRBJ1-2; TRBD1 matches 8 bases. Losses at the gene ends were 6 bases for V and 5 bases for J; bases not matched to a gene: 8. From germline, CDR1 is MDHEN and CDR2 SYDVKM. The CDR3 runs to 14 residues. The CDR3 DNA is TGTGCCAGCAGAGGGACAGGCCCGAATTATGGCTACACCTTC. This translates into CASRGTGPNYGYTF.

The genes are TRBV7-2 and TRBJ2-7; 10 positions match TRBD2. V lost 0 bases, J lost 2 bases, and 4 bases stayed unmatched. Per the germline V gene, CDR1 is SGHTA and CDR2 is FQGNSA. The CDR3 runs 16 residues. The CDR3 DNA reads TGTGCCAGCAGCTTAGCCGGGCTAGCGGGGGCCTACGAGCAGTACTTC. It is translated as CASSLAGLAGAYEQYF. Using reference TRBV7-2 and TRBJ2-7 for the parts outside the CDR3, the full variable domain is GAGVSQSPSNKVTEKGKDVELRCDPISGHTALYWYRQSLGQGLEFLIYFQGNSAPDKSGLPSDRFSAERTGGSVSTLTIQRTQQEDSAVYLCASSLAGLAGAYEQYFGPGTRLTVT.

The chain is built from TRBV2 and TRBJ2-2, with D hard to call. In germline, CDR1 is SNHLY, CDR2 FYNNEI. Deletions cut 5 bases from V and 8 bases from J, with 12 bases between. CDR3 length: 13 amino acids. CDR3 sequence: CASSISPGGELFF. The CDR3 DNA is TGTGCCAGCAGTATCTCCCCCGGGGGGGAGCTGTTTTTT.

The chain couples TRBV28 to TRBJ2-4; 8 nucleotides align to TRBD2. Unmatched junction bases numbered 5, after V lost 7 bases and J lost 0 bases. Germline V gene data show CDR1 as MDHEN and CDR2 as SYDVKM. The CDR3 runs to 15 residues. As DNA, the CDR3 is TGTGCCAGCACCTTAGCGGGACTAGCCAAAAACATTCAGTACTTC. Translated: CASTLAGLAKNIQYF. Together with reference TRBV28 and TRBJ2-4, the CDR3 gives the full variable domain: DVKVTQSSRYLVKRTGEKVFLECVQDMDHENMFWYRQDPGLGLRLIYFSYDVKMKEKGDIPEGYSVSREKKERFSLILESASTNQTSMYLCASTLAGLAKNIQYFGAGTRLSVL.

This clone was seen a single time. J is TRBJ2-5 and V is TRBV4-3, with 9 bases identical to TRBD1. The CDR3 has 14 residues. From germline, CDR1 is LGHNA and CDR2 YSLEER. Trimming cost V 4 bases and J 2 bases; bases outside gene matches: 2. DNA for the CDR3: TGCGCCAGCAGCCCTGGACAGGGGCAAGAGACCCAGTACTTC. It encodes CASSPGQGQETQYF.

The chain joins TRBV9 to TRBJ2-3; 10 bases match TRBD2. The germline gives CDR1 SGDLS, CDR2 YYNGEE. The CDR3 covers 15 residues. V lost 3 bases, J lost 4 bases, and 5 bases stayed unmatched. Here the CDR3 reads CASSAGTSEADTQYF. Here the CDR3 DNA reads TGTGCCAGCAGCGCTGGGACTAGCGAGGCAGATACGCAGTATTTT.

The J gene is TRBJ2-2, the V gene TRBV2; D possibly corresponds to TRBD2 (5 bases). The CDR3 is 16 residues long. V lost 4 bases and J 0 bases, leaving 12 bases between the germline ends. The germline CDR1 and CDR2 sequences are SNHLY and FYNNEI. CDR3 loop: CASSVPHGANTGELFF. The CDR3 DNA follows: TGTGCCAGCAGTGTTCCGCACGGGGCGAACACCGGGGAGCTGTTTTTT.

The genes are TRBV4-1 and TRBJ2-3; 9 nucleotides match TRBD2. The CDR3 consists of 17 residues. V lost 0 bases and J lost 3; bases outside the gene matches: 7. Germline CDR1 is MGHRA and CDR2 is YSYEKL. CDR3 sequence reads: CASSQDHLAGTTDTQYF. In DNA, the CDR3 is TGCGCCAGCAGCCAAGATCACCTAGCGGGGACGACAGATACGCAGTATTTT.

The chain carries TRBV2 and TRBJ2-1; 10 bases are shared with TRBD2. Germline assignment: CDR1 SNHLY and CDR2 FYNNEI. This CDR3 comprises 15 residues. The V segment lost 2 bases and the J segment 6 bases; nucleotides outside the gene matches: 4. CDR3 region: CASSESGGAFNEQFF. CDR3 bases: TGTGCCAGCAGTGAAAGCGGGGGGGCCTTCAATGAGCAGTTCTTC.

V usage is TRBV19 and J usage is TRBJ2-3; D unclear. Germline CDR1 LNHDA, CDR2 SQIVND (reference sequence). Trimming took off 0 bases at V and 4 bases at J, with 11 bases between the two ends. There are 15 residues in the CDR3. CDR3 sequence reads: CASSIDSRLSDTQYF. CDR3 sequence (DNA): TGTGCCAGTAGTATAGATAGCCGGTTGTCAGATACGCAGTATTTT.

This rearrangement joins TRBV5-1 to TRBJ2-5; perhaps TRBD1 as D (5 bases). Germline V gene data show CDR1 as SGHRS and CDR2 as YFSETQ. The CDR3 has 12 residues. V dropped 0 bases and J dropped 5 bases, with 5 bases sitting between them. The DNA of the CDR3 is TGCGCCAGCAGCTTGGAGGGGGAGACCCAGTACTTC. Translated, it gives CASSLEGETQYF.

This clone was picked up a small number of times. The chain is built from TRBV7-6 and TRBJ2-7; 10 bases line up with TRBD2. In germline, CDR1 is SGHVS, CDR2 FNYEAQ. V dropped 6 bases and J dropped 4; count of bases not matched to a gene: 9. This CDR3 is 15 amino acids long. The CDR3, as DNA: TGTGCCAGCAGTCGCACTAGCGGGGCAGGGTACGAGCAGTACTTC. Amino acid sequence: CASSRTSGAGYEQYF.

This rearrangement joins TRBV19 to TRBJ2-2, with a tentative D call TRBD1 (6 bases). The V gene lost 1 base and the J gene lost 4 bases, with 10 bases spanning the gap. CDR1 is LNHDA and CDR2 is SQIVND in the germline V gene (reference sequence). The CDR3 consists of 15 residues. This CDR3 reads CASSIVTGSTGELFF. CDR3 bases: TGTGCCAGTAGTATAGTCACAGGGTCCACCGGGGAGCTGTTTTTT.

This clone was counted a few times. V gene TRBV4-2 combines with J gene TRBJ1-3; the D gene is possibly TRBD1 (6 bases). V lost 0 bases and J 3 bases, leaving 9 bases between the germline ends. CDR3 size: 15 residues. Per the germline V gene, CDR1 is LGHNA and CDR2 is YNFKEQ. CDR3 region: CASSQEGAGGNTIYF. For the CDR3, the DNA is TGTGCCAGCAGCCAAGAGGGGGCAGGTGGAAACACCATATATTTT.

The table lists this clone with a few counts. The rearrangement joins TRBV12-3 or TRBV12-4 to TRBJ1-1; D is unresolved. This CDR3 region has 12 residues. Trimming took off 2 bases at V and 10 bases at J, with 11 bases between the two ends. This chain's CDR3 is CASSLQLAVAFF. The CDR3, as DNA: TGTGCCAGCAGTTTACAGCTTGCGGTAGCTTTCTTT.

The rearrangement links TRBV27 to TRBJ2-1; 11 bases align to TRBD2. The CDR3 covers 16 residues. Germline V gives CDR1 MNHEY, CDR2 SMNVEV (reference sequence). V lost 5 bases, J lost 9 bases, and 12 bases stayed unmatched. CDR3 sequence reads: CASSILLAGGAGEQFF. Here the CDR3 DNA reads TGTGCCAGCAGTATCCTCTTAGCGGGAGGGGCAGGTGAGCAGTTCTTC.

The chain links TRBV4-1 to TRBJ1-2; a possible D gene is TRBD1 (6 bases). The CDR3 extends over 16 amino acids. Germline values: CDR1 MGHRA, CDR2 YSYEKL. The germline V and J ends were trimmed by 2 bases and 0 bases, with 13 bases remaining between them. The CDR3 loop is CASSQNRQAANYGYTF. The DNA for the CDR3 is TGCGCCAGCAGCCAAAATAGACAGGCTGCTAACTATGGCTACACCTTC.

The J gene is TRBJ2-7, the V gene TRBV3-1 (or the pseudogene TRBV3-2), with a tentative D call TRBD2 (6 bases). The CDR3 has 14 residues. Looked up from germline, CDR1 is LGHDT and CDR2 is YNNKEL (reference sequence). The V gene lost 4 bases and the J gene lost 2 bases, with 12 bases spanning the gap. The CDR3 region is CASSPGLSTYEQYF. In nucleotides, the CDR3 is TGTGCCAGCAGCCCGGGACTTTCTACCTACGAGCAGTACTTC.

This rearrangement joins TRBV11-3 to TRBJ2-7; D is possibly TRBD1 (5 bases). This CDR3 is built from 19 residues. Germline CDR1 reads SGHNT; CDR2 reads YENEEA. V was cut by 1 base and J by 0 bases, with 22 bases left in between. The CDR3 spells CASSLVGWGRGRGSYEQYF. CDR3 bases: TGTGCCAGCAGCTTAGTCGGGTGGGGAAGGGGTAGGGGCTCCTACGAGCAGTACTTC.

The V and J genes are TRBV14 and TRBJ2-1; 7 nucleotides align to TRBD2. Trimming took 4 bases from V and 6 from J; bases not matched to a gene: 15. The V gene's germline CDR1 is SGHDN and CDR2 FVKESK. The CDR3 has 17 amino acids. The CDR3 coding sequence is TGTGCCAGCAGCCCCTCTCATTCAGCGGGGACGGTCAATGAGCAGTTCTTC. As protein: CASSPSHSAGTVNEQFF.